This record concerns one T cell receptor beta chain sequence. This sample is part of a study of blood T cell repertoires in COVID-19. For the study at large: Researchers got acute and convalescent COVID-19 samples from the United States, Italy and Spain. Sources were T cells, B-cell-depleted T cells, or PBMCs; the material itself was cDNA or gDNA.

In the original processing: Estimation of nucleated cell counts was performed using reference gene primer amplification. Clones were sequenced by immunoSEQ multiplex PCR, and TCRdb holds only the in-frame ones, with some missing. The V and J calls and the clone size are those of that table, but D and trimming were determined from the DNA. The table has some 74,000 clones, 80% seen once; the top ten hold roughly 12%. CDR3 length: 15 amino acids. V was shortened by 1 base and J by 1 base, with 9 bases between the two germline ends. Per germline, CDR1 LNHDA and CDR2 SQIVND (reference sequence). Sequenced material: peripheral blood. This sequence originates from a human donor in a cohort sampled during active COVID-19. V usage is TRBV19 and J usage is TRBJ2-3; D is unclear. The CDR3 loop reads CASSIGLVGTDTQYF. The CDR3 nucleotides read TGTGCCAGTAGTATAGGGCTAGTAGGCACAGATACGCAGTATTTT.